Presented here are 19 T cell receptor beta chains from one specimen sequenced in a study of response to subunit inactivated influenza vaccine. MiXCR, run by TCRdb on the RT-PCR reads, gives a single entry per CDR3 protein. Among 400,000 to 650,000 distinct CDR3 sequences listed, 6% to 9% were seen once. The sample consisted of PBMCs from blood, taken around 25 months after vaccination. The receptor set was obtained from a man aged 50 to 75 who received an inactivated influenza vaccine.

This chain connects TRBV6-1 to TRBJ1-1; 8 bases agree with TRBD1. The CDR3 has 13 residues. Losses at the gene ends were 6 bases for V and 4 bases for J; bases not matched to a gene: 4. Germline V CDR1 and CDR2: MNHNS, SASEGT. The CDR3 loop is CASRPQGATEAFF. DNA of the CDR3: TGTGCCAGCAGACCTCAGGGGGCCACTGAAGCTTTCTTT.

This rearrangement joins TRBV5-6 to TRBJ1-2; a possible D gene is TRBD1 (6 bases). Germline assignment: CDR1 SGHDT and CDR2 YYEEEE. The CDR3 runs to 15 residues. Trimming removed 0 bases at V and 7 bases at J, with 16 bases between. The CDR3 sequence: CASSLERRGFSGYTF. The CDR3 nucleotides are TGTGCCAGCAGCTTGGAACGCAGGGGTTTCTCTGGCTACACCTTC.

The sample holds many counts of this clonotype. The rearrangement uses TRBV27 and TRBJ2-7; tentatively, D is TRBD1 (5 bases). Per germline, CDR1 MNHEY and CDR2 SMNVEV (reference sequence). The CDR3 runs to 14 residues. The V end lost 0 bases, the J end lost 2 bases, and 8 bases lay between the germline ends. CDR3: CASSLSGRAYEQYF. The CDR3 region has the DNA TGTGCCAGCAGTTTATCGGGCAGGGCCTACGAGCAGTACTTC.

The chain joins TRBV7-2 to TRBJ2-2; possible D gene TRBD1, 6 bases. V dropped 8 bases and J dropped 7 bases, with 14 bases sitting between them. Looked up from germline, CDR1 is SGHTA and CDR2 is FQGNSA. The CDR3 has 13 amino acids. The CDR3 DNA follows: TGTGCCAGCGGACAGTACCTTATCGGGGAGCTGTTTTTT. Amino acid sequence: CASGQYLIGELFF. Full variable domain (outside the CDR3, taken from reference TRBV7-2 and TRBJ2-2): GAGVSQSPSNKVTEKGKDVELRCDPISGHTALYWYRQSLGQGLEFLIYFQGNSAPDKSGLPSDRFSAERTGGSVSTLTIQRTQQEDSAVYLCASGQYLIGELFFGEGSRLTVL.

This sequence joins TRBV20-1 and TRBJ1-5; D perhaps matches TRBD1 (5 bases). The CDR3 is 11 amino acids. Germline CDR1 DFQATT, CDR2 SNEGSKA (reference sequence). V was pared by 3 bases and J by 11 bases, with 11 bases between. CDR3 nucleotides: TGCAGTGCTAGGGGGGGAAAAACCCAGCATTTT. It encodes CSARGGKTQHF.

The CDR3 DNA sequence: TGTGCCGCGGCCAGCGGGGTCCAAGAGACCCAGTACTTC. This sequence encodes CAAASGVQETQYF. This chain uses TRBV10-3 with TRBJ2-5, with TRBD2 matching 7 bases. The CDR3 contains 13 residues. Germline V lookup: CDR1 ENHRY, CDR2 SYGVKD. J gave up 1 base and V 11 bases, and 7 bases lay outside the gene matches.

V is TRBV6-2 or TRBV6-3 and J is TRBJ2-1; a possible D gene is TRBD1 (6 bases). The length of the CDR3 is 15 residues. V was trimmed by 2 bases and J by 4 bases, leaving 12 bases between them. From germline, CDR1 is MNHEY and CDR2 SVGEGT. CDR3 loop: CASSYLGTNYNEQFF. The CDR3 nucleotides read TGTGCCAGCAGTTACCTAGGGACAAATTACAATGAGCAGTTCTTC.

This clonotype came up many times. The V gene is TRBV25-1, the J gene TRBJ1-1; 7 bases are shared with TRBD1. Germline loops: CDR1 MGHDK, CDR2 SYGVNS. The CDR3 spans 13 residues. With 8 bases clipped from V and 5 bases from J, the junction kept 8 bases outside the gene matches. DNA for the CDR3: TGTGCCAGCGTAGGGGGCGTGGGTACTGAAGCTTTCTTT. Protein: CASVGGVGTEAFF.

This clonotype has just a few counts. J is TRBJ1-5 and V is TRBV15, with D possibly matching TRBD1 (6 bases). The V end lost 5 bases, the J end lost 0 bases, and 11 bases lay between the germline ends. CDR1 is LNHNV and CDR2 is YYDKDF in the germline V gene (reference sequence). The CDR3 has 15 residues. The CDR3 loop reads CATSPDRISNQPQHF. Here the CDR3 DNA reads TGTGCCACCAGCCCTGACAGGATTAGCAATCAGCCCCAGCATTTT.

J is TRBJ2-1 and V is TRBV20-1; TRBD2 agrees at 8 bases. The CDR3 covers 15 residues. Looked up from germline, CDR1 is DFQATT and CDR2 is SNEGSKA (reference sequence). V gave up 3 bases and J gave up 3 bases; unmatched junction bases: 7. The CDR3 DNA is TGCAGTGCTAGGGTAGCGGGGAGGATCTACAATGAGCAGTTCTTC. Protein product: CSARVAGRIYNEQFF.

This sequence joins TRBV29-1 and TRBJ2-5, with D uncertain. Germline V gene lookup returns CDR1 SQVTM and CDR2 ANQGSEA. Trimming pared 6 bases from V and 6 bases from J, leaving 11 bases between. The CDR3 covers 11 residues. This chain's CDR3 is CSVSLLQTQYF. DNA for the CDR3: TGCAGCGTCTCCCTCCTTCAGACCCAGTACTTC.

This sequence joins TRBV29-1 and TRBJ1-1, with TRBD1 matching over 7 bases. The CDR3 is 16 amino acids. Germline V gives CDR1 SQVTM, CDR2 ANQGSEA. Trimming removed 7 bases from V and 0 bases from J; junction bases left unmatched: 14. In nucleotides, the CDR3 is TGCAGCGCCGGGCTAGGGGGCCAATTCATGAACACTGAAGCTTTCTTT. Its translation: CSAGLGGQFMNTEAFF.

This clonotype was observed a handful of times. The gene calls are TRBV5-6 and TRBJ1-6; D call uncertain. The CDR3 loop spans 14 amino acids. CDR1 and CDR2 (germline): SGHDT, YYEEEE. Trimming shortened V by 0 bases and J by 5 bases, and 6 bases separated the two germline ends. This CDR3 is CASSLVPDNSPLHF. In DNA form, the CDR3 reads TGTGCCAGCAGCTTGGTACCCGATAATTCACCCCTCCACTTT.

Many counts were recorded for this clonotype. The J gene is TRBJ2-1, the V gene TRBV28; D uncertain. V was pared by 3 bases and J by 8 bases, with 14 bases between. Germline values: CDR1 MDHEN, CDR2 SYDVKM. The CDR3 sequence is 14 residues long. CDR3 nucleotides: TGTGCCAGCAGTTTGAGCCAGCTGGGTCATGAGCAGTTCTTC. This gives the protein CASSLSQLGHEQFF.

This clonotype was found many times. The chain uses TRBV7-9 and TRBJ1-2; D may be TRBD1 (5 bases). Germline CDR1 is SEHNR and CDR2 is FQNEAQ (reference sequence). The CDR3 consists of 13 residues. V lost 5 bases and J lost 2, with 9 bases in between. CDR3 sequence (DNA): TGTGCCAGCAGCCAATCAGGGAACTATGGCTACACCTTC. Translation: CASSQSGNYGYTF.

V gene TRBV10-3 combines with J gene TRBJ2-3; 7 bases fit TRBD2. Germline V gene lookup returns CDR1 ENHRY and CDR2 SYGVKD. The CDR3 consists of 14 residues. J gave up 3 bases and V 8 bases, and 8 bases lay outside the gene matches. This CDR3 is CAIERGGGTDTQYF. As DNA, the CDR3 is TGTGCCATCGAGAGAGGCGGGGGAACAGATACGCAGTATTTT.

This clonotype was observed a handful of times. CDR3 loop: CSARVGVGAAYNEQFF. The DNA for the CDR3 is TGCAGTGCTAGAGTGGGGGTGGGGGCCGCCTACAATGAGCAGTTCTTC. This chain joins TRBV20-1 and TRBJ2-1; D might be TRBD1 (6 bases). This CDR3 has 16 residues. The germline V gene has CDR1 DFQATT and CDR2 SNEGSKA (reference sequence). Trimming shortened V by 1 base and J by 2 bases, and 15 bases separated the two germline ends.

There are a few counts of this clonotype. J is TRBJ1-4 and V is TRBV12-3 or TRBV12-4; D perhaps matches TRBD1 (5 bases). Trimming left V 3 bases short and J 2 bases short, with 10 bases between. This CDR3 spans 15 amino acids. CDR3 nucleotides: TGTGCCAGCAGTTTGGGGCTAGGTACTAATGAAAAACTGTTTTTT. Translating gives CASSLGLGTNEKLFF.

This clonotype was seen repeatedly, ten times or more. The rearrangement uses TRBV4-2 and TRBJ1-4; no clear D gene. The germline V and J ends were trimmed by 1 base and 8 bases, with 2 bases remaining between them. Germline V CDR1 and CDR2: LGHNA, YNFKEQ. CDR3 length: 11 amino acids. The DNA for the CDR3 is TGTGCCAGCAGCCAAGGGGAAAAACTGTTTTTT. The encoded protein is CASSQGEKLFF.